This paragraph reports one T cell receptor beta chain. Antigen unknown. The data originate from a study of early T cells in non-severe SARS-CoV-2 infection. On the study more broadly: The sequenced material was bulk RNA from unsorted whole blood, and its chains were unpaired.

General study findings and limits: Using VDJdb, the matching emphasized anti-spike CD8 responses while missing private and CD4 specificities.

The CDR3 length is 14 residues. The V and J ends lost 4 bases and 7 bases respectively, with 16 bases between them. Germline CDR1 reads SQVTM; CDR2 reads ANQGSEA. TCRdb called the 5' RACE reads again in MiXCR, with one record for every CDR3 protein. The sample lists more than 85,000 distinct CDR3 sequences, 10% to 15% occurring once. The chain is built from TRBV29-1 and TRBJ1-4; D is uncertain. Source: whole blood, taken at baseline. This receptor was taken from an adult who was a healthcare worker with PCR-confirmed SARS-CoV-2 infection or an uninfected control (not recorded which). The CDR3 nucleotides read TGCAGCGTTGGAGATTTGATGGGGAGTGAAAAACTGTTTTTT. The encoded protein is CSVGDLMGSEKLFF.